The clone carrying this TCR beta chain was seen at least ten times. Its antigen remains unidentified. For TCRbeta, the library was prepared with unique molecular identifiers. TCRdb used MiXCR to reprocess the PCR reads, holding one entry per CDR3 protein. Found here are around 450,000 distinct CDR3 sequences, 43% of them singletons; the top ten hold 27%. The sample belongs to a study of T-cell reconstitution after alpha-beta-depleted transplantation in children. General observations from the study: Recipient T cells and thymic progenitors that survived gave rise to the high TCRbeta diversity observed at day 60 in some patients.

The CDR3 consists of 15 residues. The V end lost 6 bases, the J end lost 1 base, and 18 bases lay between the germline ends. Germline V CDR1 and CDR2: SQVTM, ANQGSEA. This clonotype was obtained from a girl aged 2-10 years with aplastic anemia, due to receive a stem cell transplant. The sequenced sample was PBMCs, obtained before TCRalphabeta/CD19-depleted stem cell transplant. This rearrangement joins TRBV29-1 to TRBJ1-1; maybe TRBD1 (5 bases). The CDR3 is CSVSEGTHPNTEAFF. The CDR3 nucleotides read TGCAGCGTGTCAGAGGGGACCCACCCGAACACTGAAGCTTTCTTT.